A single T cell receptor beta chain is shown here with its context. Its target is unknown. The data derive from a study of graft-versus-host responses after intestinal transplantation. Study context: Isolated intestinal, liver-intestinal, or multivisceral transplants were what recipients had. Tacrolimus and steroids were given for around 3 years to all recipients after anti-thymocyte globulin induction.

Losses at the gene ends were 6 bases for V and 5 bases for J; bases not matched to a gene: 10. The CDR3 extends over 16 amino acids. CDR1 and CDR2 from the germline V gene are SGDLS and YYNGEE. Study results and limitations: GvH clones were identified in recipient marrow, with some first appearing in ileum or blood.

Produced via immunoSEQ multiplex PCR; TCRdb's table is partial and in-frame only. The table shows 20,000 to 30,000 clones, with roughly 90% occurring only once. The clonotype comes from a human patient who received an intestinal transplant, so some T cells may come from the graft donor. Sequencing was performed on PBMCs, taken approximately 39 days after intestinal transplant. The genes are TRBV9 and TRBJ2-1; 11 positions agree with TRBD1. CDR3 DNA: TGTGCCAGCAACGTCTTCCCGGGACAGGGGGACAATGAGCAGTTCTTC. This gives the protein CASNVFPGQGDNEQFF.